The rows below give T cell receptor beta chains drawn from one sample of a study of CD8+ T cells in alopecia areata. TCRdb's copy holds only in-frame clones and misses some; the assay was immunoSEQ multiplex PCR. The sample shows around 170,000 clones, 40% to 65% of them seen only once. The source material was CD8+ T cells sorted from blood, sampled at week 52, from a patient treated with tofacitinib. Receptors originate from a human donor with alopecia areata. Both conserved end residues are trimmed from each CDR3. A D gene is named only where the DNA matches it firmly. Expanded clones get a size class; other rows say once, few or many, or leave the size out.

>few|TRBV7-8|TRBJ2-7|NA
ASSTRTATYEQY
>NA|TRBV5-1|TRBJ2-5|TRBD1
ASSPGTAQETQY
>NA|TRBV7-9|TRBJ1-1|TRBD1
ASSPSWGQGENTEAF
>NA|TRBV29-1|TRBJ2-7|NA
SVVLAAYEQY
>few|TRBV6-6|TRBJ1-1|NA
ASSYGRLEAF
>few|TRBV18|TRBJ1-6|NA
ASSPGRDSPLH
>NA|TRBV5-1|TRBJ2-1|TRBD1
ASRRTGVTYNEQF
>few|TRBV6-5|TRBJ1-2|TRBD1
ASRGQGEGYT
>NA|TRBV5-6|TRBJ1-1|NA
ASSLASGDTEAF
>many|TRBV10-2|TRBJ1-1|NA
ATTERGTEAF
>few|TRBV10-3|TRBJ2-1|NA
AISPGPGLGDEQF
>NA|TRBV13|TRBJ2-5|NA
ASSEARNQETQY
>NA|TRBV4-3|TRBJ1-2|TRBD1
ASSQGQPPNYGYT
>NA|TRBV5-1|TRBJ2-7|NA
ASSLSDTYEQY
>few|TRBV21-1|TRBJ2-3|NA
ASSNTGVGADTQY
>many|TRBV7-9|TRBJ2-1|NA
ASSLSSHNEQF
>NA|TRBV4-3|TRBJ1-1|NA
ASSRGGEDTEAF
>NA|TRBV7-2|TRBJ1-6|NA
ASSLGDPNSPLH
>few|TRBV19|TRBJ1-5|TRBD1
ASSPNRGGQPQH
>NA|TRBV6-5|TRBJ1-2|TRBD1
ASSSAGGRYGYT
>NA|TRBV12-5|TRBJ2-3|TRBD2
ASGLGLAGDTDTQY
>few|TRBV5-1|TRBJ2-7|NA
ASSLEVSYEQY
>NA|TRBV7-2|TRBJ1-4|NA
ASSLWGPNEKLF
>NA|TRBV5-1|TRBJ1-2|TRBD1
ASSLGTATRDLYGYT
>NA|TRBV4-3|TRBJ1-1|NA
ASSQVGDGTEAF
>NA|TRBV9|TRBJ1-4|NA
ASSKGIQNEKLF
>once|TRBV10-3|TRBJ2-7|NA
AISEPAEGQSSYEQY
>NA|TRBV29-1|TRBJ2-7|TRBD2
SVAASGGLEQY